The 14 T cell receptor beta chains below were found in one sample sequenced in a study of control samples from healthy donors and cancer patients. TCRdb's table, derived via immunoSEQ multiplex PCR, lists solely in-frame clones and lacks some. The repertoire consists of over 50,000 clones, with over 75% occurring once and the leading ten covering 3% to 4%. The sample taken for sequencing was blood. The receptors originated from a man between 45 and 60 years old in good health.

This rearrangement joins TRBV24-1 to TRBJ1-2; TRBD1 matches 9 bases. V trimming: 3 bases; J trimming: 7 bases; junction bases outside the gene matches: 11. The CDR3 covers 16 residues. The V gene's germline CDR1 is KGHDR and CDR2 SFDVKD. The CDR3 nucleotides read TGTGCCACCAGTGATCCAGGGACAGGGAGTCAGAGTGGCTACACCTTC. Translation: CATSDPGTGSQSGYTF.

The genes are TRBV2 and TRBJ1-5, with a weak D call TRBD1 (6 bases). Germline CDR1 reads SNHLY; CDR2 reads FYNNEI. Trimming stripped 6 bases from V and 7 bases from J, with 13 bases between. This CDR3 is 13 amino acids long. As DNA, the CDR3 is TGTGCCAGCAGACAGGGACCAGAACAGCCCCAGCATTTT. Protein sequence: CASRQGPEQPQHF.

The genes are TRBV2 and TRBJ2-4; D is unresolved. The length of the CDR3 is 12 residues. Germline assignment: CDR1 SNHLY and CDR2 FYNNEI. Trimming pared 1 base from V and 10 bases from J, leaving 8 bases between. The CDR3 bases are TGTGCCAGCAGTGAAGGAGTCCGGATTCAGTACTTC. The encoded protein is CASSEGVRIQYF.

The chain uses TRBV11-2 and TRBJ2-1; a weak D match, TRBD1 (6 bases). Germline V gene data show CDR1 as SGHAT and CDR2 as FQNNGV. The CDR3 is 14 amino acids. V was clipped by 5 bases and J by 7 bases, with 15 bases between them. The CDR3 reads CASSAHGGQNEQFF. CDR3 nucleotide sequence: TGTGCCAGCAGCGCCCACGGCGGACAGAATGAGCAGTTCTTC.

The chain recombines TRBV4-2 with TRBJ2-7, with TRBD2 identical over 9 bases. Germline V lookup: CDR1 LGHNA, CDR2 YNFKEQ. With V trimmed by 1 base and J by 4 bases, 8 bases remained unmatched. There are 16 residues in the CDR3. The CDR3, as DNA: TGTGCCAGCAGCCAAGTAGCTAGCGGGAACCTGTACGAGCAGTACTTC. Amino acid sequence: CASSQVASGNLYEQYF.

The chain links TRBV3-1 (or the pseudogene TRBV3-2) to TRBJ2-2, with TRBD2 identical over 15 bases. The CDR3 has 18 amino acids. CDR1 LGHDT and CDR2 YNNKEL come from the germline V gene (reference sequence). V lost 5 bases to trimming and J lost 3 bases; unmatched junction nucleotides: 7. The CDR3 here is CASSERTSGRAYTGELFF. CDR3 nucleotide sequence: TGTGCCAGCAGCGAACGGACTAGCGGGAGGGCCTACACCGGGGAGCTGTTTTTT.

The J gene is TRBJ1-3, the V gene TRBV7-2, with TRBD1 matching 8 bases. CDR1 and CDR2 from the germline V gene are SGHTA and FQGNSA. The CDR3 spans 17 residues. Trimming removed 0 bases from V and 4 bases from J; junction bases left unmatched: 8. Here the CDR3 DNA reads TGTGCCAGCAGCTTAGCGAGGACAGGGCTAAGAGGAAACACCATATATTTT. Protein: CASSLARTGLRGNTIYF.

This clone was detected only once. The chain recombines TRBV5-1 with TRBJ1-2; D gene unclear. Germline V gives CDR1 SGHRS, CDR2 YFSETQ. The CDR3 extends over 14 amino acids. V lost 3 bases and J 4 bases, leaving 13 bases between the germline ends. The chain's CDR3 is CASSSESVVYGYTF. CDR3 DNA sequence: TGCGCCAGCAGCTCCGAAAGCGTGGTCTATGGCTACACCTTC.

The chain is built from TRBV20-1 and TRBJ2-7; D possibly corresponds to TRBD2 (6 bases). The V end lost 3 bases, the J end lost 4 bases, and 16 bases lay between the germline ends. Germline assignment: CDR1 DFQATT and CDR2 SNEGSKA (reference sequence). The CDR3 is 14 residues long. Here the CDR3 DNA reads TGCAGTGCTAGTGCGGGGAATAGGGTTTACGAGCAGTACTTC. Protein sequence: CSASAGNRVYEQYF.

The V and J genes are TRBV6-2 or TRBV6-3 and TRBJ2-1; 8 nucleotides line up with TRBD2. The J segment lost 0 bases and the V segment lost 0 bases, leaving 1 base of the junction unmatched. This CDR3 has 16 residues. Per the germline V gene, CDR1 is MNHEY and CDR2 is SVGEGT. CDR3 residues: CASSYSSGSSYNEQFF. CDR3 bases: TGTGCCAGCAGTTACTCAAGCGGGAGCTCCTACAATGAGCAGTTCTTC.

V is TRBV5-1 and J is TRBJ2-3, with TRBD2 as a possible D gene (5 bases). Per the germline V gene, CDR1 is SGHRS and CDR2 is YFSETQ. This CDR3 region has 14 residues. V was clipped by 4 bases and J by 5 bases, with 14 bases between them. The CDR3 coding sequence is TGCGCCAGCAGCAAGACTACCCCGGGAGATACGCAGTATTTT. Encoded protein: CASSKTTPGDTQYF.

CDR3 sequence reads: CASRQRSSYNEQFF. CDR3 nucleotide sequence: TGTGCCAGCCGCCAGCGGAGCTCCTACAATGAGCAGTTCTTC. The gene calls are TRBV6-5 and TRBJ2-1; TRBD2 is a possible D gene (5 bases). CDR3 size: 14 residues. Trimming left V 8 bases short and J 0 bases short, with 11 bases between. Germline CDR1 and CDR2: MNHEY and SVGAGI.

As DNA, the CDR3 is TGTGCTAGTGGTCCCTCAACAGGCAGCGGGAACTTCAATGAGCAGTTCTTC. Protein: CASGPSTGSGNFNEQFF. The gene calls are TRBV12-5 and TRBJ2-1, with 7 bases matching TRBD2. The CDR3 totals 17 residues. Germline lookup yields CDR1 LGHNT and CDR2 FRNRAP. V dropped 5 bases and J dropped 6; count of bases not matched to a gene: 16.

This clone was seen just once. The chain recombines TRBV3-1 (or the pseudogene TRBV3-2) with TRBJ1-2; unclear D gene. Germline CDR1 is LGHDT and CDR2 is YNNKEL (reference sequence). The CDR3 has 14 amino acids. Trimming pared 0 bases from V and 1 base from J, leaving 6 bases between. CDR3 amino acids: CASSQEWGNYGYTF. The CDR3 DNA reads as TGTGCCAGCAGCCAAGAGTGGGGTAACTATGGCTACACCTTC.